One sample yielded the 23 T cell receptor beta chains listed below, sequenced in a study of sequential checkpoint blockade in melanoma. Treatment noted: randomized to nivolumab then ipilimumab (arm A) or the reverse (arm B). Using immunoSEQ multiplex PCR, the repertoire was profiled, and TCRdb retains in-frame clones only, with some absent. The repertoire holds 20,000 or so clones, with roughly 75% as singletons. The input for sequencing was CD8+ T cells sorted from blood (inferred from file names), taken from a patient given nivolumab and ipilimumab in sequence. Receptor source: a human donor with melanoma.

V gene TRBV28 combines with J gene TRBJ1-1; D remains unclear. V lost 8 bases to trimming and J lost 3 bases, with 16 bases between them. This CDR3 comprises 14 residues. Per germline, CDR1 MDHEN and CDR2 SYDVKM. The CDR3 is CASRDTFGDTEAFF. The CDR3 nucleotides are TGTGCCAGCCGGGATACCTTTGGGGACACTGAAGCTTTCTTT.

The chain combines TRBV9 with TRBJ2-7, with 8 positions matching TRBD1. The V and J ends lost 4 bases and 3 bases, in that order; junction bases with no gene match: 12. Germline V gene lookup returns CDR1 SGDLS and CDR2 YYNGEE. This CDR3 contains 16 residues. CDR3 nucleotides: TGTGCCAGCAGCCCCCAGCTGCAGGGGGCAAACTACGAGCAGTACTTC. This encodes CASSPQLQGANYEQYF.

The table lists this clone with a count of one. The same CDR3 also results from other DNA sequences found in this sample. J is TRBJ1-1 and V is TRBV5-1, with 7 bases aligning to TRBD1. V gave up 5 bases and J gave up 9 bases; unmatched junction bases: 13. Germline V lookup: CDR1 SGHRS, CDR2 YFSETQ. This CDR3 is built from 14 residues. CDR3 amino acids: CASRFTGARHKAFF. The CDR3 DNA reads TGCGCCAGCAGATTTACAGGGGCGCGTCATAAAGCTTTCTTT.

CDR3 loop: CASSQGDSSYEQYV. CDR3 sequence (DNA): TGCGCCAGCAGCCAAGGAGACAGCTCCTACGAGCAGTACGTC. The J gene is TRBJ2-7, the V gene TRBV4-1; weak D call: TRBD1 (5 bases). V dropped 1 base and J dropped 0 bases, with 7 bases sitting between them. The CDR3 has 14 residues. Germline V CDR1 and CDR2: MGHRA, YSYEKL.

This chain uses TRBV9 with TRBJ1-3; 8 bases match TRBD1. CDR3 length: 17 residues. The J segment lost 3 bases and the V segment lost 2 bases, leaving 10 bases of the junction unmatched. Germline V gives CDR1 SGDLS, CDR2 YYNGEE. The CDR3 nucleotides are TGTGCCAGCAGCGTTCGGGTGGGGACAGGTGTTGGAAACACCATATATTTT. Residues: CASSVRVGTGVGNTIYF.

This clone was seen once. The chain uses TRBV10-1 and TRBJ2-7; 10 bases are a match to TRBD2. CDR3 length: 18 amino acids. V shed 0 bases and J 4 bases; nucleotides not matched to a gene: 12. Germline lookup yields CDR1 WNHNN and CDR2 SYGVQD (reference sequence). In DNA, the CDR3 is TGCGCCAGCAGTGAGTCGCGACTAGCGGGCCGGAGTGTGTACGAGCAGTACGTC. It translates to CASSESRLAGRSVYEQYV.

This chain connects TRBV5-1 to TRBJ1-2; 7 bases line up with TRBD1. V lost 3 bases and J lost 4; bases outside the gene matches: 9. CDR3 length equals 15 residues. The V gene's germline CDR1 is SGHRS and CDR2 YFSETQ. Here the CDR3 DNA reads TGCGCCAGCAGCTCGACAGGGTCAGGTAGCTATGGCTACACCTTC. Its protein product is CASSSTGSGSYGYTF.

This clone is medium-sized in the sample. This chain links TRBV15 with TRBJ1-5; possible D gene TRBD1, 5 bases. Deletions cut 2 bases from V and 4 bases from J, with 9 bases between. Germline V gene data show CDR1 as LNHNV and CDR2 as YYDKDF (reference sequence). CDR3 length equals 14 residues. The CDR3 coding sequence is TGTGCCACCAGCAGACAGGGTGGAAATCAGCCCCAGCATTTT. Translated, it gives CATSRQGGNQPQHF.

V usage is TRBV5-6 and J usage is TRBJ1-2; perhaps TRBD1 as D (5 bases). The CDR3 runs to 16 residues. Germline CDR1 SGHDT, CDR2 YYEEEE. Trimming removed 0 bases at V and 4 bases at J, with 16 bases between. The CDR3, as DNA: TGTGCCAGCAGCTTGGCCGAAGGGGCTCCCCTCTATGGCTACACCTTC. Protein sequence: CASSLAEGAPLYGYTF.

This clone is classed as hyperexpanded. V and J are TRBV9 and TRBJ2-1; TRBD2 is a possible D gene (5 bases). CDR3 length equals 15 residues. The V gene's germline CDR1 is SGDLS and CDR2 YYNGEE. Trimming took 0 bases from V and 9 from J, leaving 16 bases between them. The CDR3 DNA follows: TGTGCCAGCAGCGTAGCCGGTAGCGCGGCCGGTGAGCAGTTCTTC. This translates into CASSVAGSAAGEQFF.

J is TRBJ2-2 and V is TRBV7-6; possible D gene TRBD1, 5 bases. This CDR3 has 14 residues. The V and J ends lost 3 bases and 6 bases respectively, with 11 bases between them. Germline CDR1 SGHVS, CDR2 FNYEAQ. The CDR3 loop is CASSFSRGSGELFF. CDR3 in DNA: TGTGCCAGCAGCTTTAGTAGGGGTTCCGGGGAGCTGTTTTTT.

This clone was picked up a small number of times. The chain links TRBV2 to TRBJ1-1; D call uncertain. This CDR3 has 12 residues. Germline lookup yields CDR1 SNHLY and CDR2 FYNNEI. CDR3 region: CAGTGGWTEAFF. The CDR3 DNA reads as TGTGCAGGAACGGGAGGGTGGACTGAAGCTTTCTTT.

The rearrangement uses TRBV27 and TRBJ2-2, with a weak D call TRBD2 (6 bases). This CDR3 is 14 amino acids long. Per germline, CDR1 MNHEY and CDR2 SMNVEV (reference sequence). Trimming took 3 bases from V and 3 from J, leaving 8 bases between them. The CDR3 DNA is TGTGCCAGCAGTTTTTGGGGGGACACCGGGGAGCTGTTTTTT. As protein: CASSFWGDTGELFF.

The V and J genes are TRBV11-2 and TRBJ1-2; D is undetermined. Per the germline V gene, CDR1 is SGHAT and CDR2 is FQNNGV. This CDR3 contains 14 residues. Deletions cut 0 bases from V and 1 base from J, with 6 bases between. As DNA, the CDR3 is TGTGCCAGCAGCTTAGATGAGGATAACTATGGCTACACCTTC. Residues: CASSLDEDNYGYTF.

Points on this clone: Within the sample, other DNA sequences also encode this same CDR3. This chain uses TRBV5-5 with TRBJ2-1; TRBD2 is a possible D gene (6 bases). V dropped 5 bases and J dropped 6 bases, with 9 bases sitting between them. Germline lookup yields CDR1 SGHKS and CDR2 YYEKEE (reference sequence). There are 12 residues in the CDR3. The CDR3 region has the DNA TGTGCCAGCAGTCCCGGGGGCAATGAGCAGTTCTTC. Protein: CASSPGGNEQFF.

The genes are TRBV2 and TRBJ1-5, with D possibly TRBD1 on 5 matching bases. This CDR3 spans 16 amino acids. The V gene's germline CDR1 is SNHLY and CDR2 FYNNEI. Trimming removed 1 base from V and 0 bases from J, with 10 bases in between. Here the CDR3 reads CASSEVRGYSNQPQHF. In DNA, the CDR3 is TGTGCCAGCAGTGAAGTAAGGGGATATAGCAATCAGCCCCAGCATTTT.

Regarding this clone: The sample holds other DNA sequences that translate to the same CDR3. The chain joins TRBV4-3 to TRBJ2-3; no definite D call. V gave up 4 bases and J gave up 3 bases, with 11 bases separating them. Per the germline V gene, CDR1 is LGHNA and CDR2 is YSLEER. CDR3 length: 14 amino acids. The DNA for the CDR3 is TGCGCCAGCAGCCCATCCTTACTAACAGATACGCAGTATTTT. Translated: CASSPSLLTDTQYF.

The chain employs TRBV9 and TRBJ2-2; 8 bases agree with TRBD2. V lost 0 bases to trimming and J lost 3 bases; unmatched junction nucleotides: 1. This CDR3 spans 15 amino acids. The germline CDR1 and CDR2 sequences are SGDLS and YYNGEE. The CDR3 loop reads CASSVGGGHTGELFF. CDR3 coding DNA: TGTGCCAGCAGCGTAGGCGGGGGGCACACCGGGGAGCTGTTTTTT.

The chain joins TRBV19 to TRBJ2-2; no clear D. Deletions cut 4 bases from V and 4 bases from J, with 13 bases between. The germline CDR1 and CDR2 sequences are LNHDA and SQIVND (reference sequence). The CDR3 has 15 residues. The DNA of the CDR3 is TGTGCCAGTAGTACGCGACGGCGGAGCACCGGGGAGCTGTTTTTT. Residues: CASSTRRRSTGELFF.

The CDR3 sequence is CASSPPGLEQFF. In DNA form, the CDR3 reads TGTGCCAGCAGTCCGCCAGGGCTTGAGCAGTTCTTC. The chain employs TRBV6-6 and TRBJ2-1; TRBD1 might be the D (5 bases). The CDR3 totals 12 residues. Trimming took off 5 bases at V and 9 bases at J, with 11 bases between the two ends. Germline-derived CDR1 and CDR2 are MNHNY and SVGAGI (reference sequence).

Only a few counts were recorded for this clone. The chain uses TRBV13 and TRBJ1-6; D not resolved. CDR1 PRHDT and CDR2 FYEKMQ come from the germline V gene (reference sequence). The CDR3 has 14 residues. V shed 0 bases and J shed 6 bases, with 6 bases lying between them. This CDR3 reads CASSLGASNSPLHF. CDR3 sequence (DNA): TGTGCCAGCAGCTTAGGGGCATCTAATTCACCCCTCCACTTT.

This clone was observed once. This chain joins TRBV9 and TRBJ1-1, with TRBD1 as a possible D gene (5 bases). Germline V CDR1 and CDR2: SGDLS, YYNGEE. This CDR3 has 14 amino acids. Trimming removed 4 bases from V and 5 bases from J, with 15 bases in between. The CDR3 nucleotides are TGTGCCAGCAGCCCTCAGAGGGGACTGACTGAAGCTTTCTTT. Translating it yields CASSPQRGLTEAFF.

This clone was seen only a few times. The chain is built from TRBV6-5 and TRBJ2-1, with D maybe TRBD2 (7 bases). V was shortened by 6 bases and J by 7 bases, with 19 bases between the two germline ends. Germline assignment: CDR1 MNHEY and CDR2 SVGAGI. The CDR3 is 15 residues long. In DNA, the CDR3 is TGTGCCAGCAGATCCCTCCTGGGGGGGGCGAATGAGCAGTTCTTC. Encoded protein: CASRSLLGGANEQFF.